This TCR beta chain was recovered during a study of healthy donors' naive CD4 and CD8 T cells. Study in general: Three donor age groups were sampled: 20-25, 40-50 and 60-70 years; half female. Study-wide results and caveats: CDR3 charge plus V and J genes appeared to account for roughly 13% of CD4/CD8 variance. Negatively charged CDR3s marked CD8+ lineage; positively charged CDR3s marked CD4+ lineage.

The germline V and J ends were trimmed by 1 base and 4 bases, with 9 bases remaining between them. This CDR3 has 14 amino acids. Looked up from germline, CDR1 is MNHEY and CDR2 is SVGEGT. CD4+CD8-CD45RO-CD45RA+ cells were naive CD4+; CD8+CD4-CD45RA+CD27bright cells were naive CD8+. Starting from about 470 ng of total RNA, TCR libraries were made with linear amplification. TCRdb ran MiXCR on the reads and lists one entry per CDR3 protein. Here the sample spans 180,000 or so distinct CDR3 sequences, about four fifths being singletons. This clonotype has just one count. Antigen specificity is unknown. This chain uses TRBV6-2 or TRBV6-3 with TRBJ2-3, with unresolved D. This TCR came from a pool of human donors in good health; the sample pools cells from several healthy donors. Source material: naive CD4+ and CD8+ T cells sorted from blood, pooled from several donors. The CDR3 loop is CASSYLAVADTQYF. In nucleotides, the CDR3 is TGTGCCAGCAGTTACTTGGCGGTAGCAGATACGCAGTATTTT.